This T cell receptor (beta chain) stems from a study of graft-versus-host responses after intestinal transplantation. Looking at the study overall: Once they had received anti-thymocyte globulin induction, all recipients took tacrolimus and steroids for 2 to 4 years.

TCRdb's copy holds only in-frame clones and misses some; the assay was immunoSEQ multiplex PCR. This sample carries about 100,000 clones, about 88% of them seen once, and the ten largest clones take 0.95%. Details on this clone: Antigen: not known.

The CDR3 totals 15 residues. CDR1 and CDR2 from the germline V gene are SEHNR and FQNEAQ (reference sequence). Trimming left V 2 bases short and J 1 base short, with 11 bases between. Sequencing used unstimulated CD4+ T cells sorted from spleen or lymph node cells, obtained before transplant. The chain has TRBV7-9 and TRBJ1-1; D unresolved. This sequence was found in a human donor who was the organ donor for an intestinal transplant. The CDR3 reads CASSLISGGNTEAFF. In DNA form, the CDR3 reads TGTGCCAGCAGCTTAATCTCCGGCGGGAACACTGAAGCTTTCTTT.